This TCR beta chain was identified during a study of blood T cell repertoires in COVID-19. Study background: The analysed material was cDNA or gDNA that came from T cells, B-cell-depleted T cells, or PBMCs.

Original processing notes: Counts of nucleated cells, estimated from reference gene primer amplification, were obtained. Only in-frame clones appear in the TCRdb table, and some are missing; sequencing was by immunoSEQ multiplex PCR. V and J calls and clone size are given by that table; D and trimming were obtained from the DNA. The sample includes 250,000 to 300,000 clones, 85% to 90% of them seen just once. Grouping used clinical history reported by participants in a survey and questionnaire. Among Cohort 3 donors, those recovered had two negative PCRs, clearance, or symptom resolution. The germline V gene encodes CDR1 SGHRS and CDR2 YFSETQ. The CDR3 is 14 residues long. V was clipped by 4 bases and J by 5 bases; unmatched bases: 7.

This TCR derives from a man between 18 and 29 years old who had recovered from COVID-19. The rearrangement links TRBV5-1 to TRBJ2-7, with 9 bases fitting TRBD1. The specimen sequenced was PBMCs or T cells enriched from blood (not recorded which). CDR3 sequence (DNA): TGCGCCAGCAGCCACCGGGACAGGGAACACGAGCAGTACTTC. This translates into CASSHRDREHEQYF.